The T cell receptor (beta chain) described here comes from a study of cytomegalovirus exposure and HLA in healthy donors. Details on this clone: Its antigen is undetermined.

PCR involved 60 Vbeta and 13 Jbeta primers. The method was immunoSEQ multiplex PCR; TCRdb's version includes in-frame clones alone and lacks a portion of them. This table holds hundreds of thousands of clones, about 80% found once. Study results and caveats: What TCR beta sequences reportedly achieved was accurate prediction of HLA-A and HLA-B alleles in most subjects. In an earlier analysis, about 90% or about 30%: the productive usage of most TCR beta V segments.

Material: PBMCs. The clonotype comes from a male donor in good health and CMV-seronegative.

The CDR3: CASHTPDPPRGEKLFF. As DNA, the CDR3 is TGTGCCAGCCACACTCCGGACCCACCGCGCGGGGAAAAACTGTTTTTT. V and J are TRBV6-6 and TRBJ1-4; D gene ambiguous. Trimming stripped 8 bases from V and 8 bases from J, with 24 bases between. The germline V gene encodes CDR1 MNHNY and CDR2 SVGAGI (reference sequence). The CDR3 is 16 amino acids.